This TCR beta chain was captured in a study of glioma-infiltrating T cells after dendritic cell vaccination. As for this clone: The target antigen is unknown.

General study findings and limits: Survival was not directly related to TCR clonality in these patients.

Germline CDR1 reads LNHDA; CDR2 reads SQIVND (reference sequence). The length of the CDR3 is 14 residues. Trimming took off 7 bases at V and 2 bases at J, with 14 bases between the two ends. The data were produced by immunoSEQ multiplex PCR, yet TCRdb's version contains in-frame clones alone and is incomplete. This sample yields 91,000 or so clones, of which approximately 84% are seen a single time; approximately 5.5% belongs to the top ten. Sample time point: after dendritic cell vaccination, including at tumor progression/relapse. J is TRBJ1-1 and V is TRBV19; D is uncertain. The receptor's source is a human donor with glioblastoma. The sequencing used blood, collected after dendritic cell vaccination. The CDR3 spells CASNPTGKNTEAFF. The CDR3 bases are TGTGCCAGTAATCCGACGGGGAAAAACACTGAAGCTTTCTTT.